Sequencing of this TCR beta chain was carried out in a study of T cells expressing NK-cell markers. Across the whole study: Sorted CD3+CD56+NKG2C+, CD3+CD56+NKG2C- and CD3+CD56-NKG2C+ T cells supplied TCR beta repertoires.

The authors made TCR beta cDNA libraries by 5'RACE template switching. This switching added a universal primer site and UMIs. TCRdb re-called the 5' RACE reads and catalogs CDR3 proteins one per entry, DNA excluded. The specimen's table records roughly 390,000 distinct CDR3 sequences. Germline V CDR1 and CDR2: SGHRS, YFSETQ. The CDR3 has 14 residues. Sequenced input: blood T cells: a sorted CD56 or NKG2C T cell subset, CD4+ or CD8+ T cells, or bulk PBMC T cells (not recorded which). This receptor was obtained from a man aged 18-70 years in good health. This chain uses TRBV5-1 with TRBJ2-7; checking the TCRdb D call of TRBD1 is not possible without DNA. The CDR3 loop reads CASSGTQGLYEQYF.